This TCR beta chain was captured in a study of T cell changes during pregnancy in multiple sclerosis (dated by TCRdb to 2018 to 2020). About the investigation overall: The study examined how the T cell repertoire changed over the course of pregnancy in women with multiple sclerosis.

This clone has a single count. No antigen is known for it. One base away there is no much larger clone; base qualities are not given. To prepare the library, the immunoSEQ multiplex PCR assay was applied. Imported from immuneACCESS, the table was reduced by TCRdb to in-frame sequences with V and J called. These copies leave out some clones; in studies compared against another copy, an unresolved V gene accounts for under half, and the cause of the remainder is not known. The table for this sample lists about 67,000 clones; roughly 92% of them were counted only once. More than 1.4% of the sample belongs to the ten largest clones. The sequencing here drew on peripheral blood, taken in the second trimester of pregnancy. This sequence originates from a female donor with multiple sclerosis, enrolled in a pregnancy study.

The CDR3 protein is CASRGGTGGHEQYF. DNA sequence: TGTGCCAGCAGGGGGGGGACAGGGGGCCACGAGCAGTACTTC. The rearrangement joined TRBV5-4 to TRBJ2-7; 12 central bases correspond to TRBD1. From V the trimming removes 5 bases and from J it removes 5 bases, while the gene matches leave 5 bases of the junction unaccounted for. The germline V gene (reference sequence) provides CDR1 SGHNT and CDR2 YYREEE. Inclusive of the bounding cysteine and phenylalanine, the CDR3 is 14 residues long. Only the CDR3 region is kept as DNA, spanning 42 bases read in frame from base 1.